This record covers a single T cell receptor (beta chain). Its antigen is currently unknown. The CDR3 has 14 amino acids. V lost 1 base and J 7 bases, leaving 14 bases between the germline ends. Germline V gene lookup returns CDR1 SEHNR and CDR2 FQNEAQ (reference sequence). TCRdb called the RT-PCR reads again in MiXCR, with one record for every CDR3 protein. The sample yields around 580,000 distinct CDR3 sequences, around 15% seen once. These data belong to a study of response to subunit inactivated influenza vaccine. Points from the study as a whole: Authors suggested few new T cells are recruited by each seasonal influenza vaccination.

The TCR originated in a man in his forties or fifties who received an inactivated influenza vaccine. Sequences were derived from PBMCs from blood, sampled 11 to 12 days after vaccination. This chain connects TRBV7-9 to TRBJ2-7; D is perhaps TRBD1 or TRBD2 (5 bases each). CDR3 loop: CASSLGDVGGEQYF. CDR3 nucleotide sequence: TGTGCCAGCAGCTTAGGGGACGTCGGTGGAGAGCAGTACTTC.